These 27 T cell receptor beta chains originate from one sample sequenced in a study of T-cell reconstitution after alpha-beta-depleted transplantation in children. Preparation of the TCRbeta library used unique molecular identifiers. TCRdb ran MiXCR on the PCR reads and lists one entry per CDR3 protein. The sample consists of approximately 630,000 distinct CDR3 sequences, around 12% of them appearing once. The sequences come from PBMCs, collected before TCRalphabeta/CD19-depleted stem cell transplant. These receptors came from a girl aged 2 to 9 with congenital amegakaryocytic thrombocytopenia, due to receive a stem cell transplant.

This clonotype was observed at least ten times. V gene TRBV20-1 combines with J gene TRBJ2-1; D unresolved. This CDR3 has 17 residues. The V end was cut by 6 bases, the J end by 13 bases, with 34 bases between. From germline, CDR1 is DFQATT and CDR2 SNEGSKA (reference sequence). CDR3: CSASHLTANREALAQFF. The CDR3 coding sequence is TGCAGTGCCAGTCATCTTACCGCTAATAGAGAGGCCTTGGCTCAGTTCTTC.

This clonotype was seen at least ten times. V and J are TRBV14 and TRBJ2-7; D might be TRBD1 (6 bases). Germline CDR1 is SGHDN and CDR2 is FVKESK. Trimming took 1 base from V and 6 from J, leaving 16 bases between them. This CDR3 spans 15 amino acids. As DNA, the CDR3 is TGTGCCAGCAGCCAAGCCCACCAGGGGTTTCGCGAGCAGTACTTC. It specifies CASSQAHQGFREQYF.

This clonotype has more than one count but fewer than ten. This rearrangement joins TRBV9 to TRBJ2-7; 7 nucleotides line up with TRBD2. This CDR3 has 15 amino acids. The ends lost 0 bases at V and 2 bases at J; junction bases unmatched: 5. Germline CDR1 SGDLS, CDR2 YYNGEE. The CDR3 nucleotides read TGTGCCAGCAGCGTAGGCGGGAGTCTTCCCTACGAGCAGTACTTC. This codes for CASSVGGSLPYEQYF.

The chain couples TRBV12-3 or TRBV12-4 to TRBJ2-3; D possibly corresponds to TRBD2 (6 bases). This CDR3 contains 16 residues. Trimming took off 5 bases at V and 0 bases at J, with 15 bases between the two ends. For the CDR3, the DNA is TGTGCCAGCAGTCCCCAGCGGGTCTCTAGCACAGATACGCAGTATTTT. Protein: CASSPQRVSSTDTQYF.

The rearrangement uses TRBV20-1 and TRBJ2-5; D not certain. Germline loops: CDR1 DFQATT, CDR2 SNEGSKA (reference sequence). With 6 bases removed from V and 0 bases from J, the gap between germline ends came to 11 bases. The CDR3 extends over 13 amino acids. The CDR3 DNA follows: TGCAGTGCCCCAAGTATTAACCAAGAGACCCAGTACTTC. Encoded protein: CSAPSINQETQYF.

This clonotype was seen many times. V usage is TRBV5-1 and J usage is TRBJ2-1, with TRBD2 as a possible D gene (6 bases). Trimming shortened V by 4 bases and J by 6 bases, and 8 bases separated the two germline ends. Germline V gene lookup returns CDR1 SGHRS and CDR2 YFSETQ. There are 12 residues in the CDR3. CDR3 region: CASSRDFNEQFF. The DNA for the CDR3 is TGCGCCAGCAGCCGGGACTTCAATGAGCAGTTCTTC.

This clonotype was recorded a few times. The chain joins TRBV19 to TRBJ2-3, with 8 bases aligning to TRBD2. V gave up 7 bases and J gave up 0 bases; unmatched junction bases: 3. The length of the CDR3 is 14 residues. In germline, CDR1 is LNHDA, CDR2 SQIVND (reference sequence). Here the CDR3 reads CASKASGSTDTQYF. The CDR3 nucleotides are TGTGCCAGTAAGGCTAGCGGGAGCACAGATACGCAGTATTTT.

This clonotype was counted many times. The J gene is TRBJ1-3, the V gene TRBV20-1, with no clear D. This CDR3 has 13 amino acids. V lost 2 bases and J lost 1, with 6 bases in between. From germline, CDR1 is DFQATT and CDR2 SNEGSKA (reference sequence). The CDR3 loop reads CSARKVSGNTIYF. The CDR3 DNA reads TGCAGTGCTAGAAAAGTTTCTGGAAACACCATATATTTT.

This clonotype was recorded many times. The chain has TRBV29-1 and TRBJ1-2; unclear D gene. The CDR3 length is 13 residues. The V gene lost 4 bases and the J gene lost 3 bases, with 12 bases spanning the gap. CDR1 and CDR2 from the germline V gene are SQVTM and ANQGSEA. The CDR3 nucleotides are TGCAGCGTTGTGCCTGAAACATACTATGGCTACACCTTC. It codes for CSVVPETYYGYTF.

This clonotype was seen ten or more times. This chain links TRBV20-1 with TRBJ2-1; D not certain. Germline V CDR1 and CDR2: DFQATT, SNEGSKA (reference sequence). This CDR3 has 16 amino acids. Trimming removed 4 bases at V and 5 bases at J, with 21 bases between. In DNA, the CDR3 is TGCAGTGCTAAGTCATCGGGTCGCACCATAAACAATGAGCAGTTCTTC. As protein: CSAKSSGRTINNEQFF.

Ten or more counts support this clonotype. V is TRBV4-1 and J is TRBJ2-1; no firm D call. V lost 0 bases, J lost 4 bases, and 7 bases lay in between. This CDR3 has 14 residues. CDR1 MGHRA and CDR2 YSYEKL come from the germline V gene. CDR3 bases: TGCGCCAGCAGCCAAGAACCAGGTTACAATGAGCAGTTCTTC. This gives the protein CASSQEPGYNEQFF.

At least ten counts were recorded for this clonotype. V gene TRBV12-3 or TRBV12-4 combines with J gene TRBJ1-5; a possible D gene is TRBD1 (6 bases). The ends were cut back, 6 bases at V and 0 bases at J, with 12 bases in the middle. The CDR3 is made up of 15 amino acids. The CDR3 protein is CASRGGGNSNQPQHF. The DNA of the CDR3 is TGTGCCAGCAGAGGGGGAGGGAATAGCAATCAGCCCCAGCATTTT.

This clonotype was seen ten or more times. CDR3 nucleotide sequence: TGTGCCAGCAGTTATGTGAACGAGCAGTACTTC. It encodes CASSYVNEQYF. V is TRBV6-6 and J is TRBJ2-7; no clear D. This CDR3 contains 11 residues. Germline V CDR1 and CDR2: MNHNY, SVGAGI (reference sequence). The V end lost 3 bases, the J end lost 5 bases, and 5 bases lay between the germline ends.

This clonotype was seen only a few times. V gene TRBV14 combines with J gene TRBJ1-6, with a possible D match to TRBD1 (6 bases). The length of the CDR3 is 16 residues. V lost 1 base, J lost 10 bases, and 17 bases lay in between. Looked up from germline, CDR1 is SGHDN and CDR2 is FVKESK. CDR3 residues: CASSQVGPQGGSPLHF. CDR3 DNA: TGTGCCAGCAGCCAAGTCGGACCACAGGGTGGCTCACCCCTCCACTTT.

Details on this clonotype: The junction departs from the called germline gene at one end, perhaps through a read error. The CDR3 spells CACSYLAQGPYEQYF. CDR3 coding DNA: TGTGCCTGCAGTTACCTTGCCCAGGGGCCCTACGAGCAGTACTTC. The rearrangement uses TRBV6-5 and TRBJ2-7, with D perhaps TRBD1 (6 bases). This CDR3 has 15 amino acids. Germline lookup yields CDR1 MNHEY and CDR2 SVGAGI.

V is TRBV20-1 and J is TRBJ2-5; 9 positions match TRBD2. Germline V gene sequence: CDR1 DFQATT, CDR2 SNEGSKA (reference sequence). The CDR3 length is 15 residues. Germline trimming cut 1 base from V and 5 bases from J; bases unmatched to any gene: 8. CDR3 amino acids: CSARAREGRLETQYF. The CDR3 nucleotides read TGCAGTGCTAGAGCGCGGGAGGGACGATTGGAGACCCAGTACTTC.

This clonotype was detected ten times or more. The chain is built from TRBV20-1 and TRBJ2-4, with TRBD2 identical over 10 bases. CDR3 size: 16 residues. Trimming cost V 3 bases and J 3 bases; bases outside gene matches: 8. Germline V gives CDR1 DFQATT, CDR2 SNEGSKA (reference sequence). CDR3 in DNA: TGCAGTGCTAGTCTACTAGCGGGAAGTCACAAAAACATTCAGTACTTC. Translation gives CSASLLAGSHKNIQYF.

This clonotype was seen ten or more times. This chain links TRBV6-4 with TRBJ2-3, with 10 bases fitting TRBD1. The germline V gene encodes CDR1 MRHNA and CDR2 SNTAGT. This CDR3 contains 14 residues. The J segment lost 4 bases and the V segment lost 2 bases, leaving 0 bases of the junction unmatched. The CDR3 here is CASSDGQGADTQYF. The CDR3 DNA sequence: TGTGCCAGCAGTGACGGACAGGGGGCAGATACGCAGTATTTT.

The chain couples TRBV12-3 or TRBV12-4 to TRBJ2-1; possibly TRBD1 for D (6 bases). Trimming shortened V by 8 bases and J by 6 bases, and 14 bases separated the two germline ends. CDR3 length: 13 residues. The chain's CDR3 is CASGGQLPNEQFF. The CDR3 DNA sequence: TGTGCCAGCGGCGGACAGCTTCCCAATGAGCAGTTCTTC.

In this sample, this clonotype turned up a few times. The J gene is TRBJ2-7, the V gene TRBV20-1; 12 bases fit TRBD2. The CDR3 covers 13 residues. The V gene's germline CDR1 is DFQATT and CDR2 SNEGSKA (reference sequence). V shed 4 bases, J shed 8 bases, and the junction held 6 bases outside the gene matches. The CDR3 is CSAIRLAGAQQYF. DNA for the CDR3: TGCAGTGCTATTCGACTAGCGGGAGCGCAGCAGTACTTC.

The chain uses TRBV20-1 and TRBJ2-3; 11 bases are a match to TRBD2. The CDR3 is 19 amino acids. The V and J ends lost 0 bases and 3 bases, in that order; junction bases with no gene match: 14. Germline V CDR1 and CDR2: DFQATT, SNEGSKA (reference sequence). CDR3 sequence reads: CSARDMGLAAPKGTDTQYF. DNA of the CDR3: TGCAGTGCTAGAGATATGGGACTAGCGGCCCCGAAGGGAACAGATACGCAGTATTTT.

This clonotype came up a few times. The genes are TRBV7-6 and TRBJ2-7, with TRBD1 identical over 9 bases. The CDR3 is made up of 14 amino acids. Trimming removed 5 bases from V and 7 bases from J; junction bases left unmatched: 9. Per the germline V gene, CDR1 is SGHVS and CDR2 is FNYEAQ. Here the CDR3 reads CASSKQGASEEQYF. The CDR3, as DNA: TGTGCCAGCAGCAAACAGGGGGCAAGTGAGGAGCAGTACTTC.

This clonotype was seen repeatedly, ten times or more. The chain has TRBV6-2 or TRBV6-3 and TRBJ2-1; 12 bases fit TRBD2. Trimming removed 1 base from V and 4 bases from J; junction bases left unmatched: 23. CDR1 and CDR2 (germline): MNHEY, SVGEGT. This CDR3 has 23 amino acids. The CDR3 sequence is CASSYWTRPLKLAGGGSYNEQFF. In nucleotides, the CDR3 is TGTGCCAGCAGTTACTGGACCAGGCCGCTGAAACTAGCGGGAGGAGGGTCTTACAATGAGCAGTTCTTC.

The chain couples TRBV7-9 to TRBJ2-7, with unresolved D. CDR3 length: 14 residues. In germline, CDR1 is SEHNR, CDR2 FQNEAQ (reference sequence). Trimming took 3 bases from V and 1 from J, leaving 10 bases between them. CDR3 sequence: CASSFSDHSYEQYF. The CDR3 DNA reads as TGTGCCAGCAGCTTTTCGGACCATTCCTACGAGCAGTACTTC.

The sample holds many counts of this clonotype. The rearrangement joins TRBV20-1 to TRBJ2-1; 7 nucleotides line up with TRBD2. J gave up 3 bases and V 0 bases, and 5 bases lay outside the gene matches. Germline V CDR1 and CDR2: DFQATT, SNEGSKA (reference sequence). CDR3 length: 15 residues. The CDR3 nucleotides are TGCAGTGCTAGAGATCCCCAGCGGGGCTACAATGAGCAGTTCTTC. Amino acid sequence: CSARDPQRGYNEQFF.

The chain couples TRBV12-5 to TRBJ2-5, with a tentative D call TRBD1 (5 bases). Looked up from germline, CDR1 is LGHNT and CDR2 is FRNRAP. The CDR3 is made up of 15 amino acids. V lost 6 bases to trimming and J lost 0 bases, with 14 bases between them. The CDR3 DNA follows: TGTGCTAGTGGAAGGGGCCGTACTAACCAAGAGACCCAGTACTTC. It specifies CASGRGRTNQETQYF.

This clonotype was picked up a small number of times. V usage is TRBV3-1 and J usage is TRBJ1-5; D uncertain. The CDR3 extends over 14 amino acids. With 1 base removed from V and 1 base from J, the gap between germline ends came to 5 bases. CDR1 and CDR2 (germline): LGHDT, YNNKEL (reference sequence). Here the CDR3 reads CASSQVSSNQPQHF. The CDR3 DNA follows: TGTGCCAGCAGCCAAGTAAGCAGCAATCAGCCCCAGCATTTT. The full variable domain, rest sourced from reference TRBV3-1 and TRBJ1-5, is DTAVSQTPKYLVTQMGNDKSIKCEQNLGHDTMYWYKQDSKKFLKIMFSYNNKELIINETVPNRFSPKSPDKAHLNLHINSLELGDSAVYFCASSQVSSNQPQHFGDGTRLSIL.